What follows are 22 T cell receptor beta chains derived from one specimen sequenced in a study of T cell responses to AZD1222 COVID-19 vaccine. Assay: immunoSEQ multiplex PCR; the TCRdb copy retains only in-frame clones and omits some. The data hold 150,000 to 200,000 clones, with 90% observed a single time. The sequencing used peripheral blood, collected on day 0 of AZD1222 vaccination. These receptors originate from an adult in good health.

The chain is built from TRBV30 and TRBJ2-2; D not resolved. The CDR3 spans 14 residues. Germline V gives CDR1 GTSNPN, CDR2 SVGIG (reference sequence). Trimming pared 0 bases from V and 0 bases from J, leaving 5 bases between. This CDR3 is CAWSVNTNTGELFF. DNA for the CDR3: TGTGCCTGGAGTGTAAACACGAACACCGGGGAGCTGTTTTTT. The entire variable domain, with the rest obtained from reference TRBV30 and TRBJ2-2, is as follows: SQTIHQWPATLVQPVGSPLSLECTVEGTSNPNLYWYRQAAGRGLQLLFYSVGIGQISSEVPQNLSASRPQDRQFILSSKKLLLSDSGFYLCAWSVNTNTGELFFGEGSRLTVL.

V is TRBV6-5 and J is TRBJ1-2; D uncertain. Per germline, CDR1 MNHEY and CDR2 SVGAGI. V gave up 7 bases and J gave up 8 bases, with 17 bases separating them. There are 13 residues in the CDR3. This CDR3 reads CASKEGGSGGYTF. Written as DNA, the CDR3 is TGTGCCAGCAAAGAGGGAGGGAGTGGCGGCTACACCTTC.

The chain's CDR3 is CASSLNGRNTGELFF. CDR3 coding DNA: TGTGCCAGCAGCTTGAACGGCCGGAACACCGGGGAGCTGTTTTTT. The V and J genes are TRBV5-4 and TRBJ2-2; D uncertain. The V and J ends lost 1 base and 1 base respectively, with 8 bases between them. Germline CDR1 is SGHNT and CDR2 is YYREEE (reference sequence). The CDR3 totals 15 residues.

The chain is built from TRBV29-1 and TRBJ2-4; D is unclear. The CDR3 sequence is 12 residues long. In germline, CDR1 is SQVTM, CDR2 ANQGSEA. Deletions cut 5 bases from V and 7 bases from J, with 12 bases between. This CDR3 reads CSVRVGSNIQYF. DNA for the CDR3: TGCAGCGTTCGGGTGGGATCCAACATTCAGTACTTC.

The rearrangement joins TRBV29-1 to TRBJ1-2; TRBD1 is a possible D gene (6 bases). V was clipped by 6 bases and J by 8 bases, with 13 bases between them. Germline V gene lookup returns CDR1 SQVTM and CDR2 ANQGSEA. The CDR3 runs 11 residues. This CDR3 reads CSVIRDIGYTF. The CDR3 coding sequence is TGCAGCGTAATCCGGGACATCGGCTACACCTTC.

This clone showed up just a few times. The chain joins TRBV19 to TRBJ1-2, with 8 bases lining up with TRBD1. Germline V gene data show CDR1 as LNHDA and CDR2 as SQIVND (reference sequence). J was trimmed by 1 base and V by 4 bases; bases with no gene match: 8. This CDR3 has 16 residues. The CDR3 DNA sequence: TGTGCCAGTAGTACGACACGGGACAGGAGTAACTATGGCTACACCTTC. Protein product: CASSTTRDRSNYGYTF.

CDR3 in DNA: TGTGCCACCGGAGGGGGCGCCTGGTTTGATGGCTACACCTTC. Protein: CATGGGAWFDGYTF. The rearrangement joins TRBV2 to TRBJ1-2; TRBD1 matches at 7 bases. V shed 10 bases and J 6 bases; nucleotides not matched to a gene: 14. CDR1 is SNHLY and CDR2 is FYNNEI in the germline V gene. The CDR3 has 14 amino acids.

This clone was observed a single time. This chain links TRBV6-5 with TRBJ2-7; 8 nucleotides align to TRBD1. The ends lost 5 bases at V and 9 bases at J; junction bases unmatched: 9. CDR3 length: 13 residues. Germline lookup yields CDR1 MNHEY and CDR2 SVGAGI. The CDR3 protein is CASSKEIQGGQYF. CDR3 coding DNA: TGTGCCAGCAGTAAGGAGATACAGGGGGGGCAGTACTTC.

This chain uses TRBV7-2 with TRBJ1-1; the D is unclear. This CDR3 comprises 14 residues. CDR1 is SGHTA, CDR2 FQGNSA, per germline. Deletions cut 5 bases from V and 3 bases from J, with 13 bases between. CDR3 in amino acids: CASSPSIKDTEAFF. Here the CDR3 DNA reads TGTGCCAGCAGCCCGTCGATTAAGGACACTGAAGCTTTCTTT.

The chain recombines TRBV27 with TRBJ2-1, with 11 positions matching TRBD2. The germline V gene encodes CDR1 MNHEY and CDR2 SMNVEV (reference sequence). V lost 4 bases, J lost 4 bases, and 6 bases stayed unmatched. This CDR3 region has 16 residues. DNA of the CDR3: TGTGCCAGCAGTTCCTCTAGCGGGGGGTTTTACAATGAGCAGTTCTTC. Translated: CASSSSSGGFYNEQFF.

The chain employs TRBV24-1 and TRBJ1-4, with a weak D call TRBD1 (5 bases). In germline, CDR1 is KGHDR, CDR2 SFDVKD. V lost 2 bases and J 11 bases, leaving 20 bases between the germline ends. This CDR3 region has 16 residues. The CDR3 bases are TGTGCCACCAGTGATTCCCGACCTCTACCCCGGGGGAAACTGTTTTTT. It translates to CATSDSRPLPRGKLFF.

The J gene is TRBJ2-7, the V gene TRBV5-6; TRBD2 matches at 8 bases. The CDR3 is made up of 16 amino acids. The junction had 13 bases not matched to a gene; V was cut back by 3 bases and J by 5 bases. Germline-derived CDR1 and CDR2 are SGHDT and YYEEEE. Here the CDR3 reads CASSSFGVLAGNEQYF. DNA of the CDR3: TGTGCCAGCAGCTCGTTCGGTGTGTTAGCGGGGAACGAGCAGTACTTC.

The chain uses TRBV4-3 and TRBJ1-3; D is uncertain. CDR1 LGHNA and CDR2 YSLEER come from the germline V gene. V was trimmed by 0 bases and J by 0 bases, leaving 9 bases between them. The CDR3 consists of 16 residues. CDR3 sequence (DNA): TGCGCCAGCAGCCAAGATTTTGGGTCCTCTGGAAACACCATATATTTT. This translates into CASSQDFGSSGNTIYF.

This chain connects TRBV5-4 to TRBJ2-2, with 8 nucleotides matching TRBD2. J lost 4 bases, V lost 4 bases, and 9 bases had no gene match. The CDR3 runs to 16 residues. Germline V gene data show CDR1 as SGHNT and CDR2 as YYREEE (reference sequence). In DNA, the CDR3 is TGTGCCAGCAGCCCGAAGAGCGGGGGTTCCACCGGGGAGCTGTTTTTT. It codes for CASSPKSGGSTGELFF.

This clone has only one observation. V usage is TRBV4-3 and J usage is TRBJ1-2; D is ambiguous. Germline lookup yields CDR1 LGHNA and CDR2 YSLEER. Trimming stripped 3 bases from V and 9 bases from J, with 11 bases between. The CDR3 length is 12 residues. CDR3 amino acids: CASSQGPGRYTF. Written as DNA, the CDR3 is TGCGCCAGCAGCCAGGGTCCTGGGCGCTACACCTTC.

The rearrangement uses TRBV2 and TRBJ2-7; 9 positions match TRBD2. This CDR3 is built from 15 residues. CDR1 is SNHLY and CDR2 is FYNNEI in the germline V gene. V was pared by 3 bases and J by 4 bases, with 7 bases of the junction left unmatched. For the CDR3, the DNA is TGTGCCAGCAGTGACCAGCGGGGGGCCTCTTACGAGCAGTACTTC. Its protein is CASSDQRGASYEQYF.

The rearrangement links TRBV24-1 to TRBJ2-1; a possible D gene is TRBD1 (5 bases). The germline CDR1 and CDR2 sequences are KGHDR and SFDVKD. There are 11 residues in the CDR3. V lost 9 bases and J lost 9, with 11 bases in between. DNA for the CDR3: TGTGCCACCGAAAGGGGTGGTGAGCAGTTCTTC. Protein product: CATERGGEQFF.

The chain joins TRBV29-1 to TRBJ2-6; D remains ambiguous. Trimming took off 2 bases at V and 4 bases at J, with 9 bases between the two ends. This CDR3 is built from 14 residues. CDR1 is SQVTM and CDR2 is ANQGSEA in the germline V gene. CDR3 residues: CSVERSYGANVLTF. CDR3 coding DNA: TGCAGCGTTGAAAGAAGTTACGGGGCCAACGTCCTGACTTTC.

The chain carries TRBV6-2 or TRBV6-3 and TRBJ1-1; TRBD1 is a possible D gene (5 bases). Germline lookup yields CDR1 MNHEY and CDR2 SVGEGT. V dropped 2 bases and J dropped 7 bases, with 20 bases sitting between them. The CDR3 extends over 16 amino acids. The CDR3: CASSYDPWTRADEAFF. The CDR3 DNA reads TGTGCCAGCAGTTACGATCCCTGGACAAGGGCCGATGAAGCTTTCTTT.

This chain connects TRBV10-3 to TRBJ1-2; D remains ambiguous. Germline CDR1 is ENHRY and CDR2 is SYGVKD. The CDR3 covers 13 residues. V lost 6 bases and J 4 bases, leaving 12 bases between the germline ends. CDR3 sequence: CAISLETLYGYTF. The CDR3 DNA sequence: TGTGCCATCAGCCTGGAGACCCTCTATGGCTACACCTTC.

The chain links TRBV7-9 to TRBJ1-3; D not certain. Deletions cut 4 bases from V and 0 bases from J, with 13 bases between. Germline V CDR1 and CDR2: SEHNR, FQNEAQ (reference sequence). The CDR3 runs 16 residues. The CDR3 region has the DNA TGTGCCAGCAGCTCCCAAGGCGCACCCTCTGGAAACACCATATATTTT. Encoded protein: CASSSQGAPSGNTIYF.

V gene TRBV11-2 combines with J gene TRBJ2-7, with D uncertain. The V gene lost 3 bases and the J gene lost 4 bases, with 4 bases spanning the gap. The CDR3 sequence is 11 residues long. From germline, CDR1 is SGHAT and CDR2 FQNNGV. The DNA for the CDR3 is TGTGCCAGCAGCTTTTCTTACGAGCAGTACTTC. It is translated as CASSFSYEQYF.